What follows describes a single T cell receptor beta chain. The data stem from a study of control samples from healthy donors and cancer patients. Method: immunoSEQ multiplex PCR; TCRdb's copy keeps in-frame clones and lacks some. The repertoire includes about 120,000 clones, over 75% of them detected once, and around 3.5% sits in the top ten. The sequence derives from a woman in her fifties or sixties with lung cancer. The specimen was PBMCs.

CDR3 coding DNA: TGCAGCGTTTCACAGGGGGCTACAGATACGCAGTATTTT. Amino acids: CSVSQGATDTQYF. The chain uses TRBV29-1 and TRBJ2-3, with 9 bases fitting TRBD1. This CDR3 contains 13 residues. Germline-derived CDR1 and CDR2 are SQVTM and ANQGSEA. Trimming removed 5 bases from V and 3 bases from J; junction bases left unmatched: 3.